These 25 T cell receptor beta chains came from one sample sequenced in a study of spatial heterogeneity in lung cancer. TCRdb reprocessed the 5' RACE reads via MiXCR and lists one record per CDR3 protein. The repertoire includes about 100,000 distinct CDR3 sequences, 3.5% to 5% of them detected once, and around 20% sits in the top ten. Study results and limitations: Counts that tracked tumor mutation counts were those of expanded intratumoral alpha and beta TCRs.

Time point specified: sample taken at primary tumor resection. No antigen has been identified for these receptors. This specimen was lung tumor tissue, taken at surgery. Receptors originate from a male donor with early-stage non-small cell lung cancer.

This clonotype was counted many times. The V call is TRBV3-1, the J call TRBJ1-1; D is ambiguous. The CDR3 is 14 amino acids. The V gene lost 3 bases and the J gene lost 5 bases, with 13 bases spanning the gap. Germline CDR1 reads LGHDT; CDR2 reads YNNKEL (reference sequence). In DNA, the CDR3 is TGTGCCAGCAGCCAGGGGTTTCTACAAACTGAAGCTTTCTTT. This translates into CASSQGFLQTEAFF.

This clonotype has a count of ten or more. The rearrangement uses TRBV2 and TRBJ2-7, with 10 bases lining up with TRBD2. The CDR3 runs 16 residues. V gave up 3 bases and J gave up 5 bases; unmatched junction bases: 10. CDR1 and CDR2 (germline): SNHLY, FYNNEI. CDR3 amino acids: CASSEEREGFIDEQYF. For the CDR3, the DNA is TGTGCCAGCAGTGAGGAGCGGGAGGGTTTTATCGACGAGCAGTACTTC.

This clonotype came up many times. CDR3 DNA: TGCAGCGTTCGGACGGTGAACACTGAAGCTTTCTTT. It translates to CSVRTVNTEAFF. V gene TRBV29-1 combines with J gene TRBJ1-1; D gene ambiguous. Trimming left V 5 bases short and J 0 bases short, with 7 bases between. Germline V gives CDR1 SQVTM, CDR2 ANQGSEA. This CDR3 comprises 12 residues.

This clonotype was counted between two and nine times. The gene calls are TRBV6-2 or TRBV6-3 and TRBJ1-6, with D uncertain. V was cut by 2 bases and J by 8 bases, with 10 bases left in between. The CDR3 is 14 amino acids. In germline, CDR1 is MNHEY, CDR2 SVGEGT. The CDR3 loop reads CASSYRVRDSPLHF. CDR3 nucleotides: TGTGCCAGCAGTTACAGGGTTCGCGATTCACCCCTCCACTTT.

The gene calls are TRBV5-1 and TRBJ2-3; 9 bases match TRBD2. CDR1 is SGHRS, CDR2 YFSETQ, per germline. This CDR3 spans 15 amino acids. Losses at the gene ends were 4 bases for V and 4 bases for J; bases not matched to a gene: 7. The CDR3: CASSPIAGGADTQYF. CDR3 coding DNA: TGCGCCAGCAGCCCCATTGCGGGAGGGGCAGATACGCAGTATTTT.

This clonotype has a count of ten or more. This chain uses TRBV27 with TRBJ2-3; no firm D call. The CDR3 has 13 residues. Germline assignment: CDR1 MNHEY and CDR2 SMNVEV (reference sequence). Trimming took 2 bases from V and 6 from J, leaving 9 bases between them. This chain's CDR3 is CASSLTAEDTQYF. CDR3 DNA: TGTGCCAGCAGTTTAACCGCTGAGGATACGCAGTATTTT.

This clonotype was observed at least ten times. V usage is TRBV4-1 and J usage is TRBJ2-7; TRBD2 agrees at 11 bases. The CDR3 consists of 15 residues. J lost 3 bases, V lost 1 base, and 2 bases had no gene match. The germline gives CDR1 MGHRA, CDR2 YSYEKL. As DNA, the CDR3 is TGCGCCAGCAGCCAAGCCCTAGCGGGAGGCTACGAGCAGTACTTC. Translation gives CASSQALAGGYEQYF.

This clonotype has a count of ten or more. The chain couples TRBV29-1 to TRBJ1-1; D is perhaps TRBD1 (6 bases). The CDR3 covers 15 residues. CDR1 is SQVTM and CDR2 is ANQGSEA in the germline V gene. With 6 bases removed from V and 2 bases from J, the gap between germline ends came to 19 bases. The CDR3 sequence: CSVIPPGQLNTEAFF. The CDR3 bases are TGCAGCGTCATCCCTCCGGGACAACTTAACACTGAAGCTTTCTTT.

At least ten counts were recorded for this clonotype. J is TRBJ1-4 and V is TRBV25-1; D ambiguous. V was trimmed by 5 bases and J by 2 bases, leaving 9 bases between them. Looked up from germline, CDR1 is MGHDK and CDR2 is SYGVNS. The CDR3 is 14 residues long. The CDR3 DNA follows: TGTGCCAGCAGTCCAGCGTTTACTAATGAAAAACTGTTTTTT. Protein sequence: CASSPAFTNEKLFF.

V and J are TRBV4-1 and TRBJ2-3, with 10 positions matching TRBD2. The J segment lost 0 bases and the V segment lost 4 bases, leaving 7 bases of the junction unmatched. CDR1 and CDR2 (germline): MGHRA, YSYEKL. This CDR3 is 17 amino acids long. The CDR3 spells CASSLTLAGDSTDTQYF. In DNA, the CDR3 is TGCGCCAGCAGCCTTACCCTAGCGGGAGATAGCACAGATACGCAGTATTTT.

In this sample, this clonotype turned up a few times. The gene calls are TRBV6-5 and TRBJ2-1; 7 nucleotides align to TRBD2. The germline V gene encodes CDR1 MNHEY and CDR2 SVGAGI. The J segment lost 3 bases and the V segment lost 2 bases, leaving 1 base of the junction unmatched. This CDR3 has 14 residues. The CDR3 DNA reads as TGTGCCAGCAGTTACCGGGGGGACTACAATGAGCAGTTCTTC. It encodes CASSYRGDYNEQFF.

This clonotype was detected ten times or more. J is TRBJ2-1 and V is TRBV27; 7 bases are shared with TRBD2. Germline V gene sequence: CDR1 MNHEY, CDR2 SMNVEV (reference sequence). This CDR3 region has 17 residues. J was trimmed by 9 bases and V by 0 bases; bases with no gene match: 14. The CDR3 reads CASSLSLVSGPISEQFF. DNA for the CDR3: TGTGCCAGCAGTTTATCGTTGGTTAGCGGGCCGATCAGTGAGCAGTTCTTC.

Many counts were recorded for this clonotype. The V call is TRBV5-1, the J call TRBJ2-1, with 12 nucleotides matching TRBD2. The CDR3 totals 16 residues. The germline V gene has CDR1 SGHRS and CDR2 YFSETQ. V was pared by 1 base and J by 4 bases, with 3 bases of the junction left unmatched. The CDR3, as DNA: TGCGCCAGCAGCTTGTCCGGACTAGCGGGATACAATGAGCAGTTCTTC. It yields the protein CASSLSGLAGYNEQFF.

This clonotype was picked up a small number of times. The CDR3 DNA reads TGTGCCAGCAGCCCTGGGGGGGAGGGTCGATATAATGAGCAGTTCTTC. Translated: CASSPGGEGRYNEQFF. This sequence joins TRBV5-4 and TRBJ2-1; 7 nucleotides line up with TRBD2. The CDR3 runs 16 residues. The V and J ends lost 4 bases and 7 bases, in that order; junction bases with no gene match: 14. In germline, CDR1 is SGHNT, CDR2 YYREEE (reference sequence).

This clonotype appeared many times. This sequence joins TRBV28 and TRBJ2-7; D not resolved. V lost 6 bases and J lost 1, with 16 bases in between. CDR3 length: 15 amino acids. CDR1 MDHEN and CDR2 SYDVKM come from the germline V gene. CDR3 amino acids: CASSQKSRGSYEQYF. CDR3 nucleotides: TGTGCCAGCAGCCAGAAGAGTAGAGGTTCCTACGAGCAGTACTTC.

This clonotype was seen at least ten times. The rearrangement links TRBV20-1 to TRBJ1-5; TRBD1 is a possible D gene (6 bases). The CDR3 contains 17 residues. Looked up from germline, CDR1 is DFQATT and CDR2 is SNEGSKA (reference sequence). Trimming shortened V by 0 bases and J by 6 bases, and 21 bases separated the two germline ends. For the CDR3, the DNA is TGCAGTGCTAGAGATCCAGTGACAGGAGGGGGAAGTCAGCCCCAGCATTTT. It specifies CSARDPVTGGGSQPQHF.

V and J are TRBV10-2 and TRBJ2-1; D might be TRBD2 (5 bases). The germline CDR1 and CDR2 sequences are WSHSY and SAAADI. The length of the CDR3 is 16 residues. Trimming removed 0 bases from V and 5 bases from J, with 14 bases in between. Here the CDR3 DNA reads TGCGCCAGCAGTGAGTCGCTGCGGGTTCCACACAATGAGCAGTTCTTC. It codes for CASSESLRVPHNEQFF.

The rearrangement joins TRBV27 to TRBJ1-4; D not certain. V lost 5 bases, J lost 0 bases, and 13 bases lay in between. In germline, CDR1 is MNHEY, CDR2 SMNVEV (reference sequence). The CDR3 has 16 amino acids. CDR3 sequence: CASSREPGATNEKLFF. The CDR3 DNA follows: TGTGCCAGCAGTCGGGAGCCGGGAGCAACTAATGAAAAACTGTTTTTT.

This clonotype occurred many times. The chain links TRBV2 to TRBJ2-3; D ambiguous. V lost 3 bases, J lost 4 bases, and 11 bases lay in between. The germline V gene encodes CDR1 SNHLY and CDR2 FYNNEI. The CDR3 has 14 residues. The CDR3 here is CASSDGDRADTQYF. In DNA form, the CDR3 reads TGTGCCAGCAGTGATGGGGATCGGGCAGATACGCAGTATTTT.

This clonotype was recorded at least ten times. V gene TRBV28 combines with J gene TRBJ1-3; D is undetermined. Germline CDR1 is MDHEN and CDR2 is SYDVKM. The V and J ends lost 11 bases and 0 bases respectively, with 23 bases between them. The CDR3 spans 17 residues. This CDR3 reads CAQGRAQGDNSGNTIYF. As DNA, the CDR3 is TGTGCCCAAGGAAGGGCCCAAGGAGATAACTCTGGAAACACCATATATTTT.

This clonotype appeared many times. The chain combines TRBV3-1 with TRBJ2-3, with unresolved D. Germline loops: CDR1 LGHDT, CDR2 YNNKEL (reference sequence). The ends were cut back, 4 bases at V and 0 bases at J, with 8 bases in the middle. There are 14 residues in the CDR3. The CDR3 sequence is CASSLRHSTDTQYF. DNA of the CDR3: TGTGCCAGCAGCCTGAGACATAGCACAGATACGCAGTATTTT.

This clonotype was observed a few times. The chain uses TRBV12-3 or TRBV12-4 and TRBJ1-2; D not certain. CDR3 length: 14 residues. V lost 6 bases and J 4 bases, leaving 15 bases between the germline ends. The CDR3 bases are TGTGCCAGCAGGAATGACGGAGCGGGCTATGGCTACACCTTC. Amino acids: CASRNDGAGYGYTF.

Turning to this clonotype: The CDR3 ends on some other residue instead of the conserved phenylalanine or tryptophan, so this is likely a read error. The DNA is omitted, as the CDR3 cannot be located on it reliably, and the CDR3 follows TCRdb's listing. V usage is TRBV3-1 and J usage is TRBJ1-1. The CDR3 comprises 11 residues, both ends counted. Germline V lookup: CDR1 LGHDT, CDR2 YNNKEL (reference sequence). The chain's CDR3 is CASSQRLRRGR.

This chain connects TRBV5-4 to TRBJ1-2, with 8 nucleotides matching TRBD1. Trimming at V came to 4 bases and at J to 1 base, leaving 6 bases not matched to a gene. The CDR3 is 15 amino acids. Germline CDR1 is SGHNT and CDR2 is YYREEE (reference sequence). CDR3 sequence reads: CASSAGQAINYGYTF. Here the CDR3 DNA reads TGTGCCAGCAGCGCGGGACAGGCGATTAACTATGGCTACACCTTC.

This clonotype was seen at least ten times. CDR3 residues: CASSFPYQETQYF. CDR3 sequence (DNA): TGTGCCAGCAGCTTTCCTTATCAAGAGACCCAGTACTTC. The chain recombines TRBV11-2 with TRBJ2-5; D not certain. The ends were cut back, 3 bases at V and 2 bases at J, with 7 bases in the middle. Germline loops: CDR1 SGHAT, CDR2 FQNNGV. This CDR3 is built from 13 residues. Supplemented by reference TRBV11-2 and TRBJ2-5, the full variable domain reads EAGVAQSPRYKIIEKRQSVAFWCNPISGHATLYWYQQILGQGPKLLIQFQNNGVVDDSQLPKDRFSAERLKGVDSTLKIQPAKLEDSAVYLCASSFPYQETQYFGPGTRLLVL.